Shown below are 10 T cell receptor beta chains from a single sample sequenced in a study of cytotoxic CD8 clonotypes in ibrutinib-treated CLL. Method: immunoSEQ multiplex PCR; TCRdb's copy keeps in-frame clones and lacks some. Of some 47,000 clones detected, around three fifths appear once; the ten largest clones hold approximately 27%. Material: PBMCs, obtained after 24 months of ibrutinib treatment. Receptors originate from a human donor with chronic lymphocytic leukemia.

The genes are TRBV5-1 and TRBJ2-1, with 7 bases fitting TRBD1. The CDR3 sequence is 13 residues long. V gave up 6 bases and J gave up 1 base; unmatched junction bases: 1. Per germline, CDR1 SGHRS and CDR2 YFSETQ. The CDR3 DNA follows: TGCGCCAGCACGACAGGGTCCTACAATGAGCAGTTCTTC. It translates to CASTTGSYNEQFF.

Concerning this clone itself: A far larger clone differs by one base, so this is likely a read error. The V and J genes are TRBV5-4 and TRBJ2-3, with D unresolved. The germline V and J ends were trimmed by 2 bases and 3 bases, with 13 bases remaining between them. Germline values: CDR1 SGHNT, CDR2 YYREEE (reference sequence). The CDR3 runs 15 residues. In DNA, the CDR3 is TGTGCCAGCAGCTTCCGGGCAGAATCGACAGATACGCAGTATTTT. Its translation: CASSFRAESTDTQYF.

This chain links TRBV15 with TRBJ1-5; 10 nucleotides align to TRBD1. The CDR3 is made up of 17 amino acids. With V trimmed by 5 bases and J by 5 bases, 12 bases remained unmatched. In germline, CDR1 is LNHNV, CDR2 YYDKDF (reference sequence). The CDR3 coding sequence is TGTGCCACCAGCTCACGGGGACAGGGGTCCCTTCATCAGCCCCAGCATTTT. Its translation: CATSSRGQGSLHQPQHF.

Here the CDR3 DNA reads TGCAGCGTTGGGTTGACTGAAGCTTTCTTT. This gives the protein CSVGLTEAFF. This chain joins TRBV29-1 and TRBJ1-1; D remains ambiguous. The germline V and J ends were trimmed by 4 bases and 5 bases, with 5 bases remaining between them. The germline gives CDR1 SQVTM, CDR2 ANQGSEA. The CDR3 has 10 amino acids.

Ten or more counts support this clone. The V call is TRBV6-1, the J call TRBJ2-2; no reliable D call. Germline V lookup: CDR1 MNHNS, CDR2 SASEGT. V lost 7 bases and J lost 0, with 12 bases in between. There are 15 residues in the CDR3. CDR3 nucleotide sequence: TGTGCCAGCATCTTTTCGGCAACGAACACCGGGGAGCTGTTTTTT. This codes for CASIFSATNTGELFF.

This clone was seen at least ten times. CDR3 DNA: TGCGCCAGCAGCTTGCAGGGGGGCGGCTACGAGCAGTACTTC. Its translation is CASSLQGGGYEQYF. The chain uses TRBV5-1 and TRBJ2-7; maybe TRBD1 (7 bases). Deletions cut 1 base from V and 3 bases from J, with 11 bases between. CDR1 and CDR2 (germline): SGHRS, YFSETQ. CDR3 length equals 14 residues.

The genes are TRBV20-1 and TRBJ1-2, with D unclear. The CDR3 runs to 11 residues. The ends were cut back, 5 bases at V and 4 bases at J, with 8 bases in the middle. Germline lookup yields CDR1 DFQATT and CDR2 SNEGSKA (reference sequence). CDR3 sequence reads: CSAPWGYGYTF. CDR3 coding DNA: TGCAGTGCTCCGTGGGGCTATGGCTACACCTTC.

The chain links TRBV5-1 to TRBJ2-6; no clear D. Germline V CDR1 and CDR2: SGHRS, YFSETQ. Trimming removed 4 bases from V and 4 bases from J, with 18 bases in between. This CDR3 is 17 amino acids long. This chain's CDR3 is CASSKTGSPAGANVLTF. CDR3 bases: TGCGCCAGCAGCAAAACCGGGTCCCCTGCGGGGGCCAACGTCCTGACTTTC.

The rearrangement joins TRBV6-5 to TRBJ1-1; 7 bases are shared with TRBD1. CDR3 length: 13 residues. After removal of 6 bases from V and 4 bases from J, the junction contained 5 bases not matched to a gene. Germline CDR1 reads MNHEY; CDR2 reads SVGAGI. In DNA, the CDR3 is TGTGCCAGCAGGGATAACAGGGGCACTGAAGCTTTCTTT. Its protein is CASRDNRGTEAFF.

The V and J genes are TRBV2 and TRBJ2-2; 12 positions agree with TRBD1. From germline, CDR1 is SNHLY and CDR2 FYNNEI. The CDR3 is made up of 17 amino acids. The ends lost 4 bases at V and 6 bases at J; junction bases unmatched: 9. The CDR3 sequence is CASSGPPGQGAAGELFF. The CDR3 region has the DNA TGTGCCAGCAGTGGTCCCCCGGGACAGGGGGCGGCCGGGGAGCTGTTTTTT.